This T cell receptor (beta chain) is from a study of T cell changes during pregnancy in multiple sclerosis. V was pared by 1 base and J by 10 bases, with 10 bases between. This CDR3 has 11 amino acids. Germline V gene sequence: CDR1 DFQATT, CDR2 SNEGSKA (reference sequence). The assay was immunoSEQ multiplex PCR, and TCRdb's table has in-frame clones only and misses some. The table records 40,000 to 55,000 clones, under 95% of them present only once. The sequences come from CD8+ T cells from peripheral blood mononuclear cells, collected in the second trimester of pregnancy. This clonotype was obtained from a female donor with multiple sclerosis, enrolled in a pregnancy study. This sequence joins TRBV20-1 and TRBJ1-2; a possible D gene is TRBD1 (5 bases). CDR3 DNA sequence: TGCAGTGCTAGAGGGACATCGGACTACACCTTC. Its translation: CSARGTSDYTF.